These 15 T cell receptor beta chains were sequenced from one sample in a study of CD8+ T cells in alopecia areata. Extracted RNA was reverse transcribed into cDNA, the sequencing template. The repertoire was sequenced with immunoSEQ multiplex PCR; TCRdb's copy has only in-frame clones and lacks some. The sample comprises 180,000 or so clones, roughly 50% of which are singletons, and 11% rests with the top ten. Treatment described: oral pan-JAK inhibitor, 5-10 mg twice daily. Source: CD8+ T cells sorted from blood, taken at week 24, from a patient treated with tofacitinib. These TCRs come from a human donor with alopecia areata.

CDR3 DNA: TGTGCCAGCAGCTTAAAGGGGACTGAAGCTTTCTTT. Amino acid sequence: CASSLKGTEAFF. The genes are TRBV11-2 and TRBJ1-1, with D perhaps TRBD1 (5 bases). The length of the CDR3 is 12 residues. The germline V gene encodes CDR1 SGHAT and CDR2 FQNNGV. Trimming stripped 2 bases from V and 5 bases from J, with 6 bases between.

The chain combines TRBV30 with TRBJ2-1; D possibly corresponds to TRBD2 (6 bases). This CDR3 is 13 amino acids long. Germline loops: CDR1 GTSNPN, CDR2 SVGIG (reference sequence). V was shortened by 0 bases and J by 7 bases, with 10 bases between the two germline ends. Written as DNA, the CDR3 is TGTGCCTGGAGTGTAGACCGGGGGAATGAGCAGTTCTTC. Residues: CAWSVDRGNEQFF.

A remark on this clone: The same CDR3 arises from other DNA sequences in this sample as well. The gene calls are TRBV6-5 and TRBJ2-2; D is ambiguous. The CDR3 is 12 amino acids. V shed 0 bases and J shed 5 bases, with 1 base lying between them. CDR1 and CDR2 from the germline V gene are MNHEY and SVGAGI. This CDR3 is CASSYSTGELFF. In DNA form, the CDR3 reads TGTGCCAGCAGTTACTCGACCGGGGAGCTGTTTTTT.

The chain joins TRBV4-2 to TRBJ2-7; 9 bases agree with TRBD2. J gave up 5 bases and V 4 bases, and 9 bases lay outside the gene matches. Germline values: CDR1 LGHNA, CDR2 YNFKEQ. The CDR3 sequence is 15 residues long. In nucleotides, the CDR3 is TGTGCCAGCAGCCCGGGACTAGCCAGCGGCAACGAGCAGTACTTC. Residues: CASSPGLASGNEQYF.

This chain joins TRBV4-3 and TRBJ2-1, with D possibly matching TRBD1 (6 bases). The V and J ends lost 0 bases and 5 bases respectively, with 8 bases between them. This CDR3 is built from 14 residues. Germline V CDR1 and CDR2: LGHNA, YSLEER. The CDR3 DNA reads as TGCGCCAGCAGCCAAGAGGGGGCCAACAATGAGCAGTTCTTC. Protein product: CASSQEGANNEQFF.

The chain combines TRBV19 with TRBJ1-1; D is uncertain. Trimming removed 7 bases at V and 1 base at J, with 7 bases between. CDR1 is LNHDA, CDR2 SQIVND, per germline (reference sequence). This CDR3 contains 12 residues. CDR3 in DNA: TGTGCCAGTAAAGTAGGGAACACTGAAGCTTTCTTT. Protein sequence: CASKVGNTEAFF.

This clone was picked up a small number of times. The chain uses TRBV2 and TRBJ2-1; a weak D match, TRBD2 (5 bases). Germline V gene lookup returns CDR1 SNHLY and CDR2 FYNNEI. V was cut by 1 base and J by 7 bases, with 8 bases left in between. CDR3 length: 13 amino acids. CDR3 bases: TGTGCCAGCAGTGAAGGGAGGAATAATGAGCAGTTCTTC. This sequence encodes CASSEGRNNEQFF.

With respect to this clone: This sample also contains other DNA sequences that code for the same CDR3. This chain connects TRBV11-2 to TRBJ1-1, with 10 bases matching TRBD1. The CDR3 totals 13 residues. The germline V gene has CDR1 SGHAT and CDR2 FQNNGV. V lost 3 bases and J lost 7; bases outside the gene matches: 2. The CDR3 coding sequence is TGTGCCAGCAGCTTGGGGACAGGGGTTGAAGCTTTCTTT. Protein: CASSLGTGVEAFF.

DNA of the CDR3: TGCAGTGTTCCACCCCTCCACTTT. It encodes CSVPPLHF. The V and J genes are TRBV20-1 and TRBJ1-6, with D unclear. V shed 7 bases and J shed 11 bases, with 3 bases lying between them. This CDR3 comprises 8 residues. From germline, CDR1 is DFQATT and CDR2 SNEGSKA (reference sequence).

To note about this clone: The sample has other DNA sequences that encode this CDR3 too. The J gene is TRBJ1-2, the V gene TRBV29-1; D uncertain. Trimming shortened V by 4 bases and J by 0 bases, and 3 bases separated the two germline ends. CDR3 length: 11 amino acids. Germline CDR1 SQVTM, CDR2 ANQGSEA. The CDR3 region is CSVAANYGYTF. CDR3 nucleotides: TGCAGCGTTGCGGCTAACTATGGCTACACCTTC.

The V gene is TRBV2, the J gene TRBJ2-1; the match to TRBD1 covers 11 bases. The V gene end was trimmed by 3 bases and the J gene end by 4 bases; junction bases not matched to a gene: 5. Germline V gene data show CDR1 as SNHLY and CDR2 as FYNNEI. This CDR3 is 16 amino acids long. The CDR3 DNA reads as TGTGCCAGCAGTGATCCCGGGACAGGGGGATACAATGAGCAGTTCTTC. Amino acid sequence: CASSDPGTGGYNEQFF. The full variable domain, completed using reference TRBV2 and TRBJ2-1, is EPEVTQTPSHQVTQMGQEVILRCVPISNHLYFYWYRQILGQKVEFLVSFYNNEISEKSEIFDDQFSVERPDGSNFTLKIRSTKLEDSAMYFCASSDPGTGGYNEQFFGPGTRLTVL.

The rearrangement uses TRBV7-9 and TRBJ2-3, with 12 bases fitting TRBD2. V lost 10 bases, J lost 0 bases, and 11 bases stayed unmatched. Germline CDR1 SEHNR, CDR2 FQNEAQ (reference sequence). The CDR3 has 17 residues. The chain's CDR3 is CAIQTTSGGPSTDTQYF. CDR3 DNA sequence: TGTGCCATCCAAACTACTAGCGGGGGGCCTAGCACAGATACGCAGTATTTT.

The chain joins TRBV6-9 to TRBJ2-2; 9 nucleotides match TRBD1. The CDR3 spans 15 residues. V was pared by 2 bases and J by 8 bases, with 6 bases of the junction left unmatched. The germline V gene encodes CDR1 MNHGY and CDR2 SVAAGI. The CDR3 reads CASSYRDREGGELFF. Written as DNA, the CDR3 is TGTGCCAGCAGTTATCGGGACAGGGAGGGGGGGGAGCTGTTTTTT.

The CDR3 nucleotides are TGTGCCAGCGCACTGGGGGCTTCCGGGGGAGAAGCTTTCTTT. Its translation is CASALGASGGEAFF. The J gene is TRBJ1-1, the V gene TRBV9; a weak D match, TRBD1 (6 bases). Germline CDR1 reads SGDLS; CDR2 reads YYNGEE. CDR3 length equals 14 residues. Trimming removed 7 bases at V and 8 bases at J, with 21 bases between.

The chain has TRBV29-1 and TRBJ1-4, with 10 bases aligning to TRBD1. Germline loops: CDR1 SQVTM, CDR2 ANQGSEA. The CDR3 runs to 13 residues. The V gene end was trimmed by 4 bases and the J gene end by 7 bases; junction bases not matched to a gene: 3. This CDR3 reads CSVGQGASEKLFF. The CDR3 DNA is TGCAGCGTTGGACAGGGGGCTTCTGAAAAACTGTTTTTT.